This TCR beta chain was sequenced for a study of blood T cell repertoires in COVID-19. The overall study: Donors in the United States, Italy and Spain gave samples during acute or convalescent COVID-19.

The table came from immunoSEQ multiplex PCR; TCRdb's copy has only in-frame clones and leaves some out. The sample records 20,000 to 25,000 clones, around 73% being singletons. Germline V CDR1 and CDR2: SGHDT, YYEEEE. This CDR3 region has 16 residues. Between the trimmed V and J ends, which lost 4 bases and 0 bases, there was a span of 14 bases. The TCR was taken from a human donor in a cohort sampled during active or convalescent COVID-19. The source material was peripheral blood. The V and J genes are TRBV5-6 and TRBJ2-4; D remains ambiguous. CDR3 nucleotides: TGTGCCAGCAGCATCGTCAGCGCACTAGCCAAAAACATTCAGTACTTC. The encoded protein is CASSIVSALAKNIQYF.